These 14 T cell receptor beta chains were sequenced from one sample in a study of OX40 agonist ivuxolimab in advanced cancers. The protocol was immunoSEQ multiplex PCR, while the TCRdb copy is restricted to in-frame clones and leaves out a portion. The profile covers tens of thousands of clones, with approximately 90% appearing a single time and about 2% taken by the ten largest. The starting material was CD4+ or CD8+ T cells sorted from blood, obtained in a trial of the OX40 agonist ivuxolimab. These receptors came from an adult with an advanced solid tumor such as melanoma, head and neck, liver or kidney cancer.

The chain has TRBV7-9 and TRBJ2-1; D remains ambiguous. There are 14 residues in the CDR3. The V gene's germline CDR1 is SEHNR and CDR2 FQNEAQ (reference sequence). Trimming took off 7 bases at V and 0 bases at J, with 10 bases between the two ends. The CDR3 region is CASNPKSSYNEQFF. CDR3 coding DNA: TGTGCCAGCAACCCCAAGAGCTCCTACAATGAGCAGTTCTTC. Using reference TRBV7-9 and TRBJ2-1 for the parts outside the CDR3, the full variable domain is DTGVSQNPRHKITKRGQNVTFRCDPISEHNRLYWYRQTLGQGPEFLTYFQNEAQLEKSRLLSDRFSAERPKGSFSTLEIQRTEQGDSAMYLCASNPKSSYNEQFFGPGTRLTVL.

The chain links TRBV6-6 to TRBJ2-7; TRBD2 aligns across 9 bases. There are 14 residues in the CDR3. Germline V gene lookup returns CDR1 MNHNY and CDR2 SVGAGI (reference sequence). V lost 4 bases, J lost 3 bases, and 4 bases stayed unmatched. The CDR3 protein is CASSSLAGIYEQYF. The CDR3 nucleotides read TGTGCCAGCAGTTCACTAGCGGGTATCTACGAGCAGTACTTC.

The chain combines TRBV19 with TRBJ2-7; D may match TRBD1 or TRBD2 (6 bases each). Germline V lookup: CDR1 LNHDA, CDR2 SQIVND (reference sequence). With 7 bases removed from V and 2 bases from J, the gap between germline ends came to 18 bases. The CDR3 runs to 15 residues. This CDR3 reads CASTTSAGGPYEQYF. CDR3 DNA sequence: TGTGCCAGTACGACCTCGGCCGGGGGCCCCTACGAGCAGTACTTC.

The rearrangement uses TRBV12-2 and TRBJ2-2; the table calls TRBD1, which could not be checked here. TRBV12-2 represents a pseudogene. The CDR3 runs 21 residues. CDR3: CASRHSWDRGLSLANTGELFF. The DNA for the CDR3 is TGTGCAAGTCGCCACTCCTGGGACAGGGGGCTCTCATTGGCTAACACCGGGGAGCTGTTTTTT.

V is TRBV9 and J is TRBJ2-2, with 8 bases matching TRBD1. The CDR3 is 14 residues long. Germline trimming cut 3 bases from V and 6 bases from J; bases unmatched to any gene: 4. CDR1 SGDLS and CDR2 YYNGEE come from the germline V gene. The DNA of the CDR3 is TGTGCCAGCAGCGGACTACAGGGGGCCGGGGAGCTGTTTTTT. Its protein is CASSGLQGAGELFF.

This chain connects TRBV5-6 to TRBJ2-3; possibly TRBD1 or TRBD2 for D (6 bases each). Germline V CDR1 and CDR2: SGHDT, YYEEEE. The CDR3 has 17 residues. V lost 4 bases and J lost 2, with 20 bases in between. The CDR3 DNA follows: TGTGCCAGCAGCCCCCTCCGGGGGCGGGGCCTCACAGATACGCAGTATTTT. As protein: CASSPLRGRGLTDTQYF.

This chain joins TRBV4-1 and TRBJ1-2, with D possibly matching TRBD1 (5 bases). V was trimmed by 0 bases and J by 7 bases, leaving 12 bases between them. Germline V gene lookup returns CDR1 MGHRA and CDR2 YSYEKL. The CDR3 runs to 14 residues. For the CDR3, the DNA is TGCGCCAGCAGCCAAGACAGGGCAGCTGGTGGCTACACCTTC. It codes for CASSQDRAAGGYTF.

V usage is TRBV11-2 and J usage is TRBJ1-2, with 7 bases fitting TRBD1. The CDR3 runs 16 residues. Germline CDR1 SGHAT, CDR2 FQNNGV. V shed 4 bases and J 4 bases; nucleotides not matched to a gene: 12. The CDR3 protein is CASSSLIGGQFYGYTF. The CDR3 DNA reads TGTGCCAGCAGCTCCCTCATAGGGGGCCAGTTCTATGGCTACACCTTC.

This chain uses TRBV7-9 with TRBJ1-1; D is perhaps TRBD1 (5 bases). This CDR3 is built from 15 residues. The germline gives CDR1 SEHNR, CDR2 FQNEAQ (reference sequence). Trimming shortened V by 4 bases and J by 6 bases, and 18 bases separated the two germline ends. The DNA of the CDR3 is TGTGCCAGCAGCTCCAGGAGGACCGGGGGACCTGAAGCTTTCTTT. Protein: CASSSRRTGGPEAFF.

This clone showed up just a few times. V is TRBV5-1 and J is TRBJ1-5; 7 bases are a match to TRBD1. The CDR3 has 15 amino acids. CDR1 is SGHRS and CDR2 is YFSETQ in the germline V gene. V shed 2 bases, J shed 2 bases, and the junction held 4 bases outside the gene matches. DNA of the CDR3: TGCGCCAGCAGCTTACAGGGGCTGGGCAATCAGCCCCAGCATTTT. This translates into CASSLQGLGNQPQHF. The whole variable domain, remainder taken from reference TRBV5-1 and TRBJ1-5, is KAGVTQTPRYLIKTRGQQVTLSCSPISGHRSVSWYQQTPGQGLQFLFEYFSETQRNKGNFPGRFSGRQFSNSRSEMNVSTLELGDSALYLCASSLQGLGNQPQHFGDGTRLSIL.

The sample holds a few counts of this clone. The chain is built from TRBV2 and TRBJ1-2; D is unresolved. CDR1 is SNHLY and CDR2 is FYNNEI in the germline V gene. This CDR3 is 12 amino acids long. V lost 6 bases and J lost 7, with 12 bases in between. CDR3 DNA: TGTGCCAGCAGAGCGAAGGCTATTGGCTACACCTTC. Residues: CASRAKAIGYTF.

The V call is TRBV19, the J call TRBJ2-1; 7 bases map to TRBD2. Trimming removed 1 base from V and 10 bases from J; junction bases left unmatched: 7. The V gene's germline CDR1 is LNHDA and CDR2 SQIVND (reference sequence). The CDR3 sequence is 14 residues long. The CDR3 nucleotides read TGTGCCAGTAGTATAGGGACTAGTCCGCAGGAGCAGTTCTTC. It translates to CASSIGTSPQEQFF.

Here the CDR3 DNA reads TGTGCCAGCAGGGGGGGTACAGGTTCCGGGGCGCAAACTCAGCCCCAGCATTTT. Encoded protein: CASRGGTGSGAQTQPQHF. The gene calls are TRBV28 and TRBJ1-5; D perhaps matches TRBD1 (5 bases). The V and J ends lost 6 bases and 6 bases respectively, with 27 bases between them. CDR1 and CDR2 (germline): MDHEN, SYDVKM. There are 18 residues in the CDR3.

The chain combines TRBV28 with TRBJ1-5, with unresolved D. The germline V and J ends were trimmed by 7 bases and 3 bases, with 10 bases remaining between them. This CDR3 has 13 residues. Germline loops: CDR1 MDHEN, CDR2 SYDVKM. The CDR3 is CASTKTFNQPQHF. The DNA of the CDR3 is TGTGCCAGCACCAAAACCTTCAATCAGCCCCAGCATTTT.